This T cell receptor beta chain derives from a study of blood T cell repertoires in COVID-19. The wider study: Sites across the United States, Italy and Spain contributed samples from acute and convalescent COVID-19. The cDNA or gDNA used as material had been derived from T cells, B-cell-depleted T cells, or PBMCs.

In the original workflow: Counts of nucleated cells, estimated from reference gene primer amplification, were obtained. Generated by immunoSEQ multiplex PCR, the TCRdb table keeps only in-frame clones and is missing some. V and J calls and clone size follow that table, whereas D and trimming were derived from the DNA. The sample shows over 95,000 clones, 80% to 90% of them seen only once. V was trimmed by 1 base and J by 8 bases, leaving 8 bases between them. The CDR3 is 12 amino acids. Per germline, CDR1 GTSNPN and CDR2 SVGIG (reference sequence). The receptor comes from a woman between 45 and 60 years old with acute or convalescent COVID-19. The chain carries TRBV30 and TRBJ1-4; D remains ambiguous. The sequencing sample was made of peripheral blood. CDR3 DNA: TGTGCCTGGAGTGAGAGCGCAGAAAAACTGTTTTTT. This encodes CAWSESAEKLFF.